This T cell receptor (beta chain) was sequenced in a study of response to subunit inactivated influenza vaccine. Regarding the study as a whole: Authors suggested seasonal influenza vaccinations each recruit few new T cells.

As concerns this clonotype: The antigen is unknown.

J gave up 5 bases and V 4 bases, and 8 bases lay outside the gene matches. From germline, CDR1 is SGHRS and CDR2 YFSETQ. The CDR3 totals 14 residues. TCRdb reprocessed the RT-PCR reads with MiXCR, giving one entry per CDR3 protein. Among some 850,000 distinct CDR3 sequences listed, around 20% were seen once. The material sequenced was PBMCs from blood, taken 4 to 6 days after vaccination. The chain combines TRBV5-1 with TRBJ2-7; 8 bases match TRBD1. This receptor was taken from a man over 45 who received an inactivated influenza vaccine. CDR3 DNA: TGCGCCAGCAGCATTAGGACAGGGAGCGACGAGCAGTACTTC. This translates into CASSIRTGSDEQYF.